The rows below give T cell receptor beta chains drawn from one sample of a study of siplizumab effects on memory and regulatory T cells. TCRdb keeps only in-frame clones here, not all; method: immunoSEQ multiplex PCR. The table has about 100,000 clones, roughly nine tenths seen once. Sample: Tregs sorted from blood. Source of these receptors: a human donor in good health. Each CDR3 is given with its conserved first and last residue. The D gene is left open where the match is weak. Clone size is shown for a subset of rows, as once, few, many or a class of expanded clone.

j_gene | d_gene | abundance | v_gene | CDR3aa | CDR3nt
TRBJ2-7 | - | - | TRBV4-1 | CASSQVGGGRGIGGQYF | TGCGCCAGCAGCCAAGTGGGCGGTGGCCGGGGGATCGGAGGGCAGTACTTC
TRBJ2-4 | TRBD2 | - | TRBV19 | CASSTPGLALNIQYF | TGTGCCAGTAGTACGCCGGGACTAGCGTTAAACATTCAGTACTTC
TRBJ2-7 | - | - | TRBV6-5 | CASSYGSGYEQYF | TGTGCCAGCAGTTACGGTTCGGGGTACGAGCAGTACTTC
TRBJ1-2 | - | - | TRBV7-8 | CASSLNRDTGVLGYTF | TGTGCCAGCAGCTTAAACCGGGACACGGGGGTCCTAGGCTACACCTTC
TRBJ2-1 | - | few | TRBV5-1 | CASSLQGGLSYNEQFF | TGCGCCAGCAGCTTACAGGGGGGGCTCTCCTACAATGAGCAGTTCTTC
TRBJ2-2 | - | - | TRBV19 | CASSIFGSQNTGELFF | TGTGCCAGTAGTATTTTCGGGAGCCAGAACACCGGGGAGCTGTTTTTT
TRBJ2-3 | - | - | TRBV27 | CASRTRGDTQYF | TGTGCCAGCCGGACCAGGGGCGATACGCAGTATTTT
TRBJ1-2 | TRBD1 | - | TRBV18 | CASSPGTGGVMDGYTF | TGTGCCAGCTCACCTGGGACAGGGGGCGTAATGGATGGCTACACCTTC
TRBJ1-1 | - | - | TRBV5-5 | CASSLGGSIFF | TGTGCCAGCAGCTTGGGAGGGTCCATATTCTTT
TRBJ2-7 | - | once | TRBV7-2 | CASSPVIGWPSPYEQYF | TGTGCCAGCAGCCCCGTAATTGGGTGGCCCTCACCCTACGAGCAGTACTTC
TRBJ2-1 | - | - | TRBV18 | CASSPLRGSNEQFF | TGTGCCAGCTCACCCCTCCGGGGCAGCAATGAGCAGTTCTTC
TRBJ2-2 | - | - | TRBV12-2 | CASRLVPGELFF | TGTGCAAGTCGCTTAGTTCCCGGGGAGCTGTTTTTT
TRBJ2-2 | TRBD1 | - | TRBV28 | CASKGQSTGELFF | TGTGCCAGCAAGGGACAGTCCACCGGGGAGCTGTTTTTT
TRBJ1-2 | - | - | TRBV2 | CASIFGALNYGYTF | TGTGCCAGCATCTTTGGGGCGCTTAACTATGGCTACACCTTC
TRBJ2-7 | - | - | TRBV5-6 | CASSHRAGSTSYEQYF | TGTGCCAGCAGCCACCGGGCGGGGAGTACGTCCTACGAGCAGTACTTC
TRBJ2-5 | TRBD2 | - | TRBV28 | CASALAGLGETQYF | TGTGCCAGCGCCCTAGCGGGACTTGGGGAGACCCAGTACTTC
TRBJ1-2 | TRBD1 | - | TRBV13 | CASFETGSPSLNYGYTF | TGTGCCAGCTTTGAGACAGGGTCCCCTTCTCTTAACTATGGCTACACCTTC
TRBJ1-1 | - | - | TRBV5-6 | CASSFIGGNTEAFF | TGTGCCAGCAGCTTTATTGGGGGTAACACTGAAGCTTTCTTT
TRBJ1-2 | TRBD1 | - | TRBV9 | CASSYHRGRGGYTF | TGTGCCAGCAGCTACCACAGGGGCAGGGGTGGCTACACCTTC
TRBJ1-4 | TRBD1 | - | TRBV6-6 | CASSDGGQGDEKLFF | TGTGCCAGCAGTGACGGGGGACAGGGGGATGAAAAACTGTTTTTT
TRBJ2-7 | - | - | TRBV10-3 | CAISGLGVGEQYF | TGTGCCATCAGCGGCCTTGGGGTTGGGGAGCAGTACTTC
TRBJ2-2 | - | - | TRBV5-1 | CASSLAVDTGELFF | TGCGCCAGCAGCTTGGCCGTGGACACCGGGGAGCTGTTTTTT
TRBJ1-5 | - | - | TRBV19 | CASSINFGSWDTNQPQHF | TGTGCCAGTAGTATAAATTTCGGGAGCTGGGACACAAATCAGCCCCAGCATTTT
TRBJ1-4 | - | - | TRBV7-2 | CASSLAPQGRWEKLFF | TGTGCCAGCAGCTTAGCCCCCCAGGGGCGATGGGAAAAACTGTTTTTT
TRBJ2-7 | - | once | TRBV28 | CASSLRSQNRNEQYF | TGTGCCAGCAGTCTCCGCTCCCAAAATAGAAACGAGCAGTACTTC
TRBJ1-2 | - | - | TRBV18 | CASSPVREGPIYGYTF | TGTGCCAGCTCACCAGTCAGGGAAGGCCCGATCTATGGCTACACCTTC
TRBJ2-5 | - | - | TRBV7-9 | CASSLTQDRDTGETQYF | TGTGCCAGCAGCCTCACTCAGGACAGAGATACGGGAGAGACCCAGTACTTC
TRBJ2-3 | - | - | TRBV27 | CASTRRDRLSTDTQYF | TGTGCCAGCACCCGGAGGGACAGACTTAGCACAGATACGCAGTATTTT
TRBJ2-2 | TRBD2 | - | TRBV5-1 | CASSLVPLAGFTGELFF | TGCGCCAGCAGCTTGGTTCCCCTAGCGGGATTTACCGGGGAGCTGTTTTTT
TRBJ2-3 | TRBD1 | - | TRBV4-1 | CASSPTSTGGLTDTQYF | TGCGCCAGCAGCCCAACTAGCACAGGGGGACTCACAGATACGCAGTATTTT
TRBJ2-5 | TRBD1 | - | TRBV5-1 | CASSVGTGRQETQYF | TGCGCCAGCAGCGTAGGGACAGGGAGGCAAGAGACCCAGTACTTC
TRBJ2-7 | - | - | TRBV23-1 | CASSQLDWGRGYEQYF | TGCGCCAGCAGTCAACTAGATTGGGGACGGGGGTACGAGCAGTACTTC
TRBJ2-7 | - | - | TRBV19 | CASSLQKGIGEQYF | TGTGCCAGTAGCCTTCAGAAGGGGATAGGAGAGCAGTACTTC
TRBJ1-2 | - | - | TRBV6-6 | CASSYSYYGYTF | TGTGCCAGCAGTTACTCATACTATGGCTACACCTTC
TRBJ2-5 | - | - | TRBV4-2 | CASSQEGFLSETQYF | TGTGCCAGCAGCCAAGAAGGGTTCTTGTCGGAGACCCAGTACTTC
TRBJ2-7 | - | - | TRBV4-1 | CASSLERGMRDEQYF | TGCGCCAGCAGCCTCGAAAGAGGGATGCGCGACGAGCAGTACTTC
TRBJ2-7 | TRBD1 | - | TRBV5-1 | CASSLDGQGLKQYF | TGCGCCAGCAGCTTGGATGGACAGGGTCTAAAGCAGTACTTC
TRBJ1-5 | - | - | TRBV18 | CASSFNQGPSNQPQHF | TGTGCCAGCTCATTCAATCAGGGGCCTAGCAATCAGCCCCAGCATTTT
TRBJ2-5 | - | - | TRBV5-1 | CASSLRSETQYF | TGCGCCAGCAGCCTCCGTTCTGAGACCCAGTACTTC
TRBJ1-5 | - | - | TRBV30 | CACYRDKGSDQPQHF | TGTGCCTGCTACAGGGATAAGGGAAGCGATCAGCCCCAGCATTTT
TRBJ2-1 | TRBD1 | - | TRBV18 | CASSPLGQGSSEQFF | TGTGCCAGCTCACCTCTGGGACAGGGATCCAGTGAGCAGTTCTTC
TRBJ2-1 | TRBD2 | - | TRBV29-1 | CSVRKDDGLAGGVAYNEQFF | TGCAGCGTCCGCAAAGATGATGGACTAGCGGGAGGGGTAGCCTACAATGAGCAGTTCTTC
TRBJ2-2 | - | - | TRBV11-3 | CASSKGENTGELFF | TGTGCCAGCAGCAAGGGTGAGAACACCGGGGAGCTGTTTTTT
TRBJ2-7 | - | - | TRBV20-1 | CSARDYEQYF | TGCAGTGCTAGAGACTACGAGCAGTACTTC
TRBJ2-2 | - | - | TRBV9 | CASSTRDSFTGELFF | TGTGCCAGCAGCACCCGGGACTCATTCACCGGGGAGCTGTTTTTT
TRBJ2-5 | - | - | TRBV28 | CASSRDKPSETQYF | TGTGCCAGCAGCCGGGACAAACCTTCAGAGACCCAGTACTTC
TRBJ1-5 | TRBD1 | - | TRBV6-6 | CASSRQGEQPQHF | TGTGCCAGCAGTCGACAGGGGGAACAGCCCCAGCATTTT
TRBJ2-6 | - | - | TRBV19 | CASLFSGANVLTF | TGTGCCAGTCTCTTTTCTGGGGCCAACGTCCTGACTTTC
TRBJ1-5 | - | - | TRBV6-6 | CASSYSSQTSYQPQHF | TGTGCCAGCAGTTATAGTTCCCAAACTAGCTATCAGCCCCAGCATTTT
TRBJ1-2 | - | - | TRBV6-5 | CASRTRGDNYGYTF | TGTGCCAGCAGGACCAGGGGCGATAACTATGGCTACACCTTC
TRBJ2-4 | - | - | TRBV7-6 | CASSSRGIQYF | TGTGCCAGCAGTTCCAGGGGCATTCAGTACTTC
TRBJ2-7 | TRBD1 | - | TRBV9 | CASSEGQGGEQYF | TGTGCCAGCAGCGAGGGACAGGGAGGAGAGCAGTACTTC
TRBJ1-4 | - | - | TRBV6-5 | CASSYTRDEKLFF | TGTGCCAGCAGTTACACTCGGGATGAAAAACTGTTTTTT
TRBJ2-7 | TRBD2 | - | TRBV6-1 | CASSSYSGRLYEQYF | TGTGCCAGCAGTTCGTATAGCGGGAGACTCTACGAGCAGTACTTC
TRBJ2-3 | TRBD1 | - | TRBV15 | CATSGLPDRGKYF | TGTGCCACCAGCGGACTACCGGACAGGGGCAAGTATTTT
TRBJ1-2 | TRBD1 | - | TRBV7-3 | CASSPQPGGGYGYTF | TGTGCCAGCAGCCCGCAACCAGGGGGCGGCTATGGCTACACCTTC
TRBJ2-1 | - | - | TRBV5-1 | CASSSPSGDEQFF | TGCGCCAGCAGCTCCCCTTCGGGCGATGAGCAGTTCTTC
TRBJ1-2 | - | - | TRBV6-4 | CASSDSRSGQRSYTF | TGTGCCAGCAGTGACTCACGATCAGGCCAGAGGAGCTACACCTTC
TRBJ1-1 | TRBD1 | - | TRBV2 | CATTRDSAHTEAFF | TGTGCCACCACCCGGGACAGCGCTCACACTGAAGCTTTCTTT
TRBJ1-1 | - | - | TRBV14 | CASSPLSFAEAFF | TGTGCCAGCAGCCCGTTGAGTTTCGCTGAAGCTTTCTTT